The T cell receptor beta chain described here comes from a study of tumor-infiltrating lymphocytes in primary liver carcinoma. Study-level points and caveats: Paired tumor-adjacent and tumor-blood samples overlapped less than tumor region pairs did.

About this clonotype itself: Antigen unknown.

Both blood RNA, taken from unsorted whole blood, and germline DNA were extracted. TCR beta cDNA came from about 0.45 ug total RNA, primed with a constant-region primer. Slightly modified ARM-PCR, run as three nested multiplex PCR rounds, produced the TCR beta libraries. Use of TRBV1-TRBV30 forward primers with a C-beta reverse primer characterized the first two PCR rounds, which lasted ten to eleven cycles each. TCRdb re-called the multiplex PCR reads through MiXCR, storing one row per CDR3 protein. The sample yields fewer than 400,000 distinct CDR3 sequences, about 60% seen once. Germline CDR1 and CDR2: SGHRS and YFSETQ. V was cut by 1 base and J by 5 bases, with 15 bases left in between. This CDR3 spans 15 amino acids.

The sequence came from a man in his forties with primary liver carcinoma and hepatitis B virus infection. The gene calls are TRBV5-1 and TRBJ1-1; TRBD1 is a possible D gene (5 bases). The sequencing input was peripheral blood. CDR3 sequence reads: CASSLFGGSETEAFF. For the CDR3, the DNA is TGCGCCAGCAGCTTGTTTGGGGGTTCGGAGACTGAAGCTTTCTTT.